Listed below are T cell receptor beta chains from one sample, sequenced in a study of blood T cells in healthy people across ages. TCRdb analysed the 5' RACE reads with MiXCR anew, one entry per CDR3 protein. The sample consists of over 750,000 distinct CDR3 sequences, roughly 25% of them appearing once. In addition, the sample was reused for a study of T cells of mothers and their children.

The sequenced material came from blood. The receptors come from a boy aged 10-17 years in good health. Each CDR3 is given with its conserved first and last residue. Each record gives: D gene, clone size, V gene, J gene, CDR3 DNA, CDR3 protein. A D gene is named only where the DNA matches it firmly. Not every row has a clone size; where given, it reads once, few, many or a size class.

d_gene: .
abundance: few
v_gene: TRBV20-1
j_gene: TRBJ2-3
CDR3nt: TGCAGTGCTAGAGATCCGGATTACACAGATACGCAGTATTTT
CDR3aa: CSARDPDYTDTQYF

d_gene: .
abundance: few
v_gene: TRBV28
j_gene: TRBJ2-1
CDR3nt: TGTGCCAGCAGTCCCCAGTTGGGGAACTACAATGAGCAGTTCTTC
CDR3aa: CASSPQLGNYNEQFF

d_gene: TRBD2
abundance: .
v_gene: TRBV7-2
j_gene: TRBJ2-5
CDR3nt: TGTGCCAGCAGCTCCTGGACGAGAAGACTAGCGGGGGGGCGGGAGACCCAGTACTTC
CDR3aa: CASSSWTRRLAGGRETQYF

d_gene: TRBD1
abundance: .
v_gene: TRBV7-9
j_gene: TRBJ2-2
CDR3nt: TGTGCCAGCACAATAATAAAGAAAGGGGCGACAGGGGACACCGGGGAGCTGTTTTTT
CDR3aa: CASTIIKKGATGDTGELFF

d_gene: TRBD1
abundance: many
v_gene: TRBV7-2
j_gene: TRBJ2-5
CDR3nt: TGTGCCAGCAGCTCACAGGGGACCCAAGAGACCCAGTACTTC
CDR3aa: CASSSQGTQETQYF

d_gene: .
abundance: few
v_gene: TRBV7-9
j_gene: TRBJ2-5
CDR3nt: TGTGCCAGCAGCTTCCCTAGGGACTTGCAAGAGACCCAGTACTTC
CDR3aa: CASSFPRDLQETQYF

d_gene: .
abundance: .
v_gene: TRBV7-8
j_gene: TRBJ2-5
CDR3nt: TGTGCCAGCAGCTTAGTATCTCCTGAAGAGACCCAGTACTTC
CDR3aa: CASSLVSPEETQYF

d_gene: .
abundance: few
v_gene: TRBV24-1
j_gene: TRBJ2-1
CDR3nt: TGTGCCACCAGTGATCCCCTTCCGGGGAAAATTTCCTACAATGAGCAGTTCTTC
CDR3aa: CATSDPLPGKISYNEQFF

d_gene: .
abundance: few
v_gene: TRBV20-1
j_gene: TRBJ2-7
CDR3nt: TGCAGTGCTAGACCCTCTGTAGGACGTAACGAGCAGTACTTC
CDR3aa: CSARPSVGRNEQYF

d_gene: TRBD2
abundance: few
v_gene: TRBV7-6
j_gene: TRBJ2-5
CDR3nt: TGTACCAGCAGCTTTCCGACTAGCGGGCCTGGAAAAGAGACCCAGTACTTC
CDR3aa: CTSSFPTSGPGKETQYF

d_gene: .
abundance: .
v_gene: TRBV4-1
j_gene: TRBJ2-7
CDR3nt: TGCGCCAGCAGCCAAGATGGAGGGGCCGCCGACGAGCAGTACTTC
CDR3aa: CASSQDGGAADEQYF

d_gene: .
abundance: .
v_gene: TRBV12-3/TRBV12-4
j_gene: TRBJ1-1
CDR3nt: TGTGCCAGCACCCTTTCCCAAAACACTGAAGCTTTCTTT
CDR3aa: CASTLSQNTEAFF

d_gene: .
abundance: few
v_gene: TRBV5-1
j_gene: TRBJ2-1
CDR3nt: TGCGCCAGCAGCCGGGAGGGGACAGGGAATAATGAGCAGTTCTTC
CDR3aa: CASSREGTGNNEQFF

d_gene: .
abundance: .
v_gene: TRBV6-4
j_gene: TRBJ2-1
CDR3nt: TGTGCCAGCAGTGACGAGTCAGGGAGCAATGAGCAGTTCTTC
CDR3aa: CASSDESGSNEQFF

d_gene: TRBD2
abundance: .
v_gene: TRBV5-1
j_gene: TRBJ2-1
CDR3nt: TGCGCCAGCCGACTAGCGGGGGGCGAAAATGAGCAGTTCTTC
CDR3aa: CASRLAGGENEQFF

d_gene: TRBD1
abundance: few
v_gene: TRBV4-1
j_gene: TRBJ1-1
CDR3nt: TGCGCCAGCAGCCCACACAGGGGACTGAACACTGAAGCTTTCTTT
CDR3aa: CASSPHRGLNTEAFF

d_gene: TRBD1
abundance: few
v_gene: TRBV7-2
j_gene: TRBJ2-7
CDR3nt: TGTGCCAGCAGCTCCAGATGGGACAGGAAAAACTCCTACGAGCAGTACTTC
CDR3aa: CASSSRWDRKNSYEQYF

d_gene: .
abundance: few
v_gene: TRBV20-1
j_gene: TRBJ1-4
CDR3nt: TGCAGTGCTACCGGAGGGGCTAGTTATGAAAAACTGTTTTTT
CDR3aa: CSATGGASYEKLFF

d_gene: .
abundance: few
v_gene: TRBV7-9
j_gene: TRBJ2-2
CDR3nt: TGTGCGGTAGGCGGGGCGAAGAACACCGGGGAGCTGTTTTTT
CDR3aa: CAVGGAKNTGELFF

d_gene: TRBD1
abundance: few
v_gene: TRBV7-2
j_gene: TRBJ2-1
CDR3nt: TGTGCCAGCAGCTCCCTCGGGACAGGGATCTCCTACAATGAGCAGTTCTTC
CDR3aa: CASSSLGTGISYNEQFF

d_gene: .
abundance: .
v_gene: TRBV29-1
j_gene: TRBJ2-7
CDR3nt: TGCAGCGTTGTTTCCCCGCGAGGCGAGCAGTACTTC
CDR3aa: CSVVSPRGEQYF

d_gene: TRBD1
abundance: .
v_gene: TRBV7-2
j_gene: TRBJ1-4
CDR3nt: TGTGCCAGCAGCGTGGGACAGGGAGGTGAAAAACTGTTTTTT
CDR3aa: CASSVGQGGEKLFF

d_gene: .
abundance: .
v_gene: TRBV28
j_gene: TRBJ1-2
CDR3nt: TGTGCCAGCAGTTCCGGGCCCCTCTATGGCTACACCTTC
CDR3aa: CASSSGPLYGYTF

d_gene: .
abundance: few
v_gene: TRBV4-2
j_gene: TRBJ2-3
CDR3nt: TGTGCCAGCAGGGCCGGGGGTCTCACAGATACGCAGTATTTT
CDR3aa: CASRAGGLTDTQYF

d_gene: TRBD1
abundance: .
v_gene: TRBV20-1
j_gene: TRBJ2-3
CDR3nt: TGCAGTGCTAGAGGGGACAGACCCACAGATACGCAGTATTTT
CDR3aa: CSARGDRPTDTQYF

d_gene: TRBD1
abundance: few
v_gene: TRBV6-6
j_gene: TRBJ1-2
CDR3nt: TGTGCCAGCAGTTACAGGACAGGGGGGACTTCTAACTATGGCTACACCTTC
CDR3aa: CASSYRTGGTSNYGYTF

d_gene: .
abundance: .
v_gene: TRBV11-2
j_gene: TRBJ1-1
CDR3nt: TGTGCCAGCAGCTTATGGTCCACTGAAGCTTTCTTT
CDR3aa: CASSLWSTEAFF

d_gene: .
abundance: few
v_gene: TRBV2
j_gene: TRBJ2-5
CDR3nt: TGTGCCAGCAGTGTTCGAGGGGGACAAGAGACCCAGTACTTC
CDR3aa: CASSVRGGQETQYF

d_gene: .
abundance: .
v_gene: TRBV27
j_gene: TRBJ2-3
CDR3nt: TGTGCCAGCAGGTTAGGGAGGATCACAGATACGCAGTATTTT
CDR3aa: CASRLGRITDTQYF

d_gene: TRBD2
abundance: few
v_gene: TRBV5-1
j_gene: TRBJ2-7
CDR3nt: TGCGCCAGCAGCCCGGGACTAGCGGGGGGCGAGCAGTACTTC
CDR3aa: CASSPGLAGGEQYF

d_gene: TRBD2
abundance: few
v_gene: TRBV4-1
j_gene: TRBJ2-1
CDR3nt: TGCGCCAGCAGCCGGATGACTAGCGGGGGGCCGAGCTCCTACAATGAGCAGTTCTTC
CDR3aa: CASSRMTSGGPSSYNEQFF

d_gene: .
abundance: few
v_gene: TRBV12-3/TRBV12-4
j_gene: TRBJ1-1
CDR3nt: TGTGCCAGCAGAGCCGGGACAATCGGGGCTTTCTTT
CDR3aa: CASRAGTIGAFF

d_gene: .
abundance: .
v_gene: TRBV11-3
j_gene: TRBJ2-2
CDR3nt: TGTGCCAGCAGCCCGGGACCAGGGGGGGGCACCGGGGAGCTGTTTTTT
CDR3aa: CASSPGPGGGTGELFF

d_gene: .
abundance: few
v_gene: TRBV6-2/TRBV6-3
j_gene: TRBJ1-2
CDR3nt: TGTGCCAGCGGTGACAGGAACTATGGCTACACCTTC
CDR3aa: CASGDRNYGYTF

d_gene: .
abundance: .
v_gene: TRBV7-2
j_gene: TRBJ2-1
CDR3nt: TGTGCCAGCAGCACTCACGCGGGGTCCTACAATGAGCAGTTCTTC
CDR3aa: CASSTHAGSYNEQFF

d_gene: TRBD2
abundance: .
v_gene: TRBV7-3
j_gene: TRBJ2-1
CDR3nt: TGTGCCAGCAGCTTGAGGGGGTCTAGCGGGAGTTACGCTGAGCAGTTCTTC
CDR3aa: CASSLRGSSGSYAEQFF

d_gene: TRBD1
abundance: few
v_gene: TRBV28
j_gene: TRBJ1-4
CDR3nt: TGTGCCAGCAGTTTATTCGGGACAGGGTACGAAAAACTGTTTTTT
CDR3aa: CASSLFGTGYEKLFF

d_gene: TRBD2
abundance: .
v_gene: TRBV7-8
j_gene: TRBJ2-5
CDR3nt: TGTGCCAGCAGCTTTCGGGAGGGCCTTGAGACCCAGTACTTC
CDR3aa: CASSFREGLETQYF

d_gene: .
abundance: .
v_gene: TRBV24-1
j_gene: TRBJ2-5
CDR3nt: TGTGCCACCAGTGATGATAGACAGGGACTAGTGGAGACCCAGTACTTC
CDR3aa: CATSDDRQGLVETQYF